The clone carrying this TCR beta chain was seen at least ten times. V gave up 4 bases and J gave up 0 bases, with 27 bases separating them. There are 20 residues in the CDR3. TCRdb re-called the 5' RACE reads through MiXCR, storing one row per CDR3 protein. Of some 630,000 distinct CDR3 sequences in the sample, 7.1% were seen once. This entry is derived from a study of identical twins. A further study also used this sample, focusing on yellow fever vaccine responses in identical twins.

The receptor's source is a woman younger than 30 in good health. Sequences were obtained from PBMCs. J is TRBJ1-1 and V is TRBV12-3 or TRBV12-4, with D unresolved. The CDR3, as DNA: TGTGCCAGCAGTTCGACAAGAGGGCTCGGCCGGGGTAGGATGAACACTGAAGCTTTCTTT. It codes for CASSSTRGLGRGRMNTEAFF.